The 11 T cell receptor beta chains in this list originate from one sample, sequenced in a study of spatial heterogeneity in lung cancer. TCRdb called the 5' RACE reads again in MiXCR, with one record for every CDR3 protein. The table records about 52,000 distinct CDR3 sequences, around 7% of them present only once. Time point here: blood at routine non-recurrence follow-up after resection. The sequenced material consisted of unsorted whole RNA from tumor, nontumor lung or frozen PBMC. The source material was PBMCs, sampled at follow-up. The receptor set was obtained from a female donor with early-stage non-small cell lung cancer.

In its sample, this clonotype was seen a few times. The V call is TRBV30, the J call TRBJ1-6, with unresolved D. Germline V gene data show CDR1 as GTSNPN and CDR2 as SVGIG (reference sequence). The CDR3 length is 13 residues. V shed 0 bases and J shed 4 bases, with 4 bases lying between them. The CDR3 region is CAWSVQYNSPLHF. The CDR3 region has the DNA TGTGCCTGGAGTGTACAGTATAATTCACCCCTCCACTTT.

This clonotype was picked up many times. CDR3 protein: CSASRDSAANYGYTF. CDR3 DNA: TGCAGCGCTTCCCGGGACAGCGCTGCTAACTATGGCTACACCTTC. The gene calls are TRBV29-1 and TRBJ1-2, with TRBD1 identical over 7 bases. The length of the CDR3 is 15 residues. CDR1 is SQVTM and CDR2 is ANQGSEA in the germline V gene. V lost 7 bases to trimming and J lost 0 bases; unmatched junction nucleotides: 11.

This clonotype showed up many times. The V and J genes are TRBV6-1 and TRBJ1-5, with no clear D. Germline lookup yields CDR1 MNHNS and CDR2 SASEGT. The germline V and J ends were trimmed by 7 bases and 2 bases, with 15 bases remaining between them. The CDR3 is 15 residues long. The CDR3 reads CASTIGLWGNQPQHF. CDR3 coding DNA: TGTGCCAGCACCATTGGTTTGTGGGGCAATCAGCCCCAGCATTTT.

This clonotype has at least ten counts. The rearrangement links TRBV29-1 to TRBJ2-3; a possible D gene is TRBD1 (6 bases). Germline V gene data show CDR1 as SQVTM and CDR2 as ANQGSEA. V was cut by 7 bases and J by 0 bases, with 14 bases left in between. The CDR3 contains 14 residues. CDR3 coding DNA: TGCAGCGGACGAGACAGGCCTAGCACAGATACGCAGTATTTT. Protein sequence: CSGRDRPSTDTQYF.

The genes are TRBV7-6 and TRBJ2-5; D gene ambiguous. The CDR3 covers 16 residues. V lost 1 base and J lost 1, with 13 bases in between. CDR1 and CDR2 (germline): SGHVS, FNYEAQ. The CDR3 nucleotides read TGTGCCAGCAGCTTAGGAGTGATGGGTCTCCAAGAGACCCAGTACTTC. It codes for CASSLGVMGLQETQYF.

This clonotype has a count of ten or more. The J gene is TRBJ2-3, the V gene TRBV7-9, with 7 positions matching TRBD1. This CDR3 comprises 14 residues. Trimming took 2 bases from V and 3 from J; bases not matched to a gene: 2. Germline lookup yields CDR1 SEHNR and CDR2 FQNEAQ (reference sequence). CDR3 nucleotides: TGTGCCAGCAGCTTACGACAGGGTACAGATACGCAGTATTTT. It translates to CASSLRQGTDTQYF.

As regards this clonotype: Given a much more abundant clone one base away, this may be a read error. The CDR3 reads CASGTRLYEQYF. Here the CDR3 DNA reads TGTGCCAGCGGGACTAGACTCTACGAGCAGTACTTC. The V gene is TRBV6-2 or TRBV6-3, the J gene TRBJ2-7; 8 bases map to TRBD2. Germline V gives CDR1 MNHEY, CDR2 SVGEGT. The CDR3 covers 12 residues. Germline trimming cut 8 bases from V and 3 bases from J; bases unmatched to any gene: 3.

The rearrangement links TRBV20-1 to TRBJ1-3; TRBD1 might be the D (5 bases). Germline V gives CDR1 DFQATT, CDR2 SNEGSKA (reference sequence). V was trimmed by 5 bases and J by 0 bases, leaving 20 bases between them. This CDR3 contains 17 residues. CDR3 amino acids: CSASRAQGPISGNTIYF. The DNA of the CDR3 is TGCAGTGCTTCCCGCGCCCAGGGCCCCATCTCTGGAAACACCATATATTTT.

This clonotype was found many times. The rearrangement joins TRBV28 to TRBJ2-7, with 9 nucleotides matching TRBD1. The CDR3 sequence is 15 residues long. CDR1 is MDHEN and CDR2 is SYDVKM in the germline V gene. V shed 4 bases, J shed 5 bases, and the junction held 9 bases outside the gene matches. CDR3 loop: CASSSAGTGTHEQYF. CDR3 nucleotide sequence: TGTGCCAGCAGTTCCGCCGGGACAGGGACCCACGAGCAGTACTTC.

This clonotype was detected ten times or more. The V call is TRBV7-9, the J call TRBJ2-2; D uncertain. The CDR3 totals 15 residues. V lost 5 bases and J lost 3, with 13 bases in between. Looked up from germline, CDR1 is SEHNR and CDR2 is FQNEAQ (reference sequence). CDR3 DNA: TGTGCCAGCAGCCAGGTCTCGCCGGACACCGGGGAGCTGTTTTTT. Translating gives CASSQVSPDTGELFF.

The V gene is TRBV5-1, the J gene TRBJ1-4, with 7 bases identical to TRBD1. Germline CDR1 and CDR2: SGHRS and YFSETQ. V dropped 0 bases and J dropped 4; count of bases not matched to a gene: 15. The CDR3 has 19 amino acids. This chain's CDR3 is CASSLAGRAEAGGNEKLFF. DNA of the CDR3: TGCGCCAGCAGCTTGGCCGGGCGGGCTGAGGCAGGGGGTAATGAAAAACTGTTTTTT.